This T cell receptor beta chain is from a study of cytotoxic CD8 clonotypes in ibrutinib-treated CLL (dated by TCRdb to the early 2020s). Looking at the study overall: The cohort included around 15 treatment-naive and about a dozen relapsed/refractory patients; about 18 were IGHV unmutated. Partial responses were observed in approximately 24 patients and complete responses in 2; after a median follow-up of 68 months, remission was maintained in some 14 patients and progression was observed in some twelve. Samples at response were collected after a median of about 12 months of treatment, with a range of about 6 to 36 months. Samples averaged approximately 260,000 productive templates and tens of thousands of productive rearrangements. Longitudinal samples were available for about 30% of the roughly 90 trial participants. Cryopreserved peripheral blood mononuclear cells were obtained before treatment, at response, and at either sustained remission or disease progression. Every remission and progressive disease sample was obtained while ibrutinib was still being received by the patients. Overall results and qualifications from the work: An increase in clonality was observed at ibrutinib response, with clonality remaining stable during sustained remission and falling back toward baseline at progression. Sampling times were not matched between patients in sustained remission and patients whose disease was progressing, and lymph node repertoires were not examined. Baseline clonality exceeded that of age-matched healthy donors and correlated strongly with circulating CD8+ T-cell counts. Public clonotypes were rare and either shrank or stayed stable during treatment, and the rise in clonality at ibrutinib response reflected expansion of private clonotypes.

On this clone: Its antigen has not been determined. Base quality data are lacking; no much larger clone is found one base away.

On a MiSeq, deep resolution sequencing aimed for a depth between 1 in 1 million and 1 in 200,000 T cells, with each clonotype covered 10x on average. The immunoSEQ hsTCRB Kit was used to generate TCR beta libraries. The study's own analysis went as follows. Data were analyzed with ImmunoSEQ Data Assistant and ImmunoSEQ Analyzer, with V, D and J genes assigned per IMGT definitions. Clonality, which ranges from 0 to 1, was calculated by subtracting the normalized Shannon entropy of productive rearrangement frequencies from one. Public clonotype analysis was restricted to overrepresented clonotypes comprising at least 0.05% of each patient's repertoire. Thirteen age-matched healthy donor repertoires from immuneACCESS served as clonality controls. TCRdb holds this immuneACCESS table with in-frame rearrangements only. Some clones are missing; in checked studies, unresolved V genes explain under half, and the rest has no known cause. The DNA was the basis for D and trimming; V, J and clone size are from that table. In this sample the table shows 65,000 to 85,000 clones, over 80% of which occur a single time. Of the sample, about 39% is held by the ten largest clones.

Spanning cysteine to phenylalanine, the CDR3 consists of 16 amino acids. This entry keeps only the CDR3 DNA: 48 bases, framed from base 1. CDR1 and CDR2 (SNHLY, FYNNEI) derive from the germline V gene. Relative to germline, V is 7 bases shorter and J is 0 bases shorter, with 16 bases between their ends. What this sample's time point label stands for: roughly 2 years on ibrutinib. For TCR beta library preparation, about 2 micrograms of genomic DNA was extracted from cryopreserved PBMCs. High-throughput TCR beta sequencing was performed on longitudinal blood samples from CLL patients receiving ibrutinib monotherapy. Patients were enrolled in a phase 2 open-label single-center ibrutinib monotherapy trial.

The source is a human donor with chronic lymphocytic leukemia. This receptor chain uses TRBV2 and TRBJ1-5, with no confidently assigned D gene. Sequenced here: PBMCs, sampled after 24 months of ibrutinib treatment. CDR3 sequence: CASTRSDAHSNQPQHF. The DNA sequence reads TGTGCCAGCACAAGGTCGGACGCACATAGCAATCAGCCCCAGCATTTT.